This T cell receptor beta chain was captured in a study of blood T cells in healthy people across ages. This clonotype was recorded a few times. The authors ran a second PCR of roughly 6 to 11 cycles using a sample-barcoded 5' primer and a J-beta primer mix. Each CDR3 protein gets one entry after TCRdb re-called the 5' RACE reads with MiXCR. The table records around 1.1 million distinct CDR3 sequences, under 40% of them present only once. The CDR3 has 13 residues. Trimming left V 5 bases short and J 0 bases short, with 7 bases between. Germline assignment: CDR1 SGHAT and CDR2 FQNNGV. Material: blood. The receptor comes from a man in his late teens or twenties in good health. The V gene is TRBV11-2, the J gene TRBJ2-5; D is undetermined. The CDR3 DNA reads TGTGCCAGCAGCACCGCCGACCAAGAGACCCAGTACTTC. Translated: CASSTADQETQYF.